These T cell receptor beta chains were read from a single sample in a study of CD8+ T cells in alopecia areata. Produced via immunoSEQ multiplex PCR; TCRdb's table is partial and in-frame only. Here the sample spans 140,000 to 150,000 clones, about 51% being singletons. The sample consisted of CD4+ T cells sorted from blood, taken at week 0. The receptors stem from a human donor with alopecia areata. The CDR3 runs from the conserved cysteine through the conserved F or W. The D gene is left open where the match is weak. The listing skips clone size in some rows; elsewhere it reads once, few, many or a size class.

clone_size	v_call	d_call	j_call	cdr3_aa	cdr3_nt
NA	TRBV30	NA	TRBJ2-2	CAWRLQGSNTGELFF	TGTGCCTGGAGGCTTCAGGGGTCGAACACCGGGGAGCTGTTTTTT
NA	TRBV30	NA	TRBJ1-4	CAWSEGLQRRLFF	TGTGCCTGGAGTGAGGGCCTGCAAAGGAGACTGTTTTTT
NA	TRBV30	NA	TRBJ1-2	CAWSYGANYGYTF	TGTGCCTGGAGTTACGGAGCTAACTATGGCTACACCTTC
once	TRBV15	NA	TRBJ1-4	CATSMSGAGEKLFF	TGTGCCACCAGCATGTCAGGGGCTGGTGAAAAACTGTTTTTT
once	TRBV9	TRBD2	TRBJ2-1	CASSVDSGLAGRMEQFF	TGTGCCAGCAGCGTAGATAGTGGACTAGCTGGGAGGATGGAGCAGTTCTTC
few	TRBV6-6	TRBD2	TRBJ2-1	CASSSPPTSGKQFF	TGTGCCAGCAGTTCGCCTCCGACTAGCGGAAAGCAGTTCTTC
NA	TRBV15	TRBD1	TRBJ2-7	CATSRDMHRGHEQYF	TGTGCCACCAGCAGAGATATGCACAGGGGCCACGAGCAGTACTTC
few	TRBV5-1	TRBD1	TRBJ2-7	CASSSGTGGYEQYF	TGCGCCAGCAGCTCCGGGACAGGGGGATACGAGCAGTACTTC
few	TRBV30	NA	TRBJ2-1	CAWRGGPHGDEQFF	TGTGCCTGGAGGGGTGGGCCCCACGGGGATGAGCAGTTCTTC
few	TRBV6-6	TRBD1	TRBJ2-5	CASSAGQGAKETQYF	TGTGCCAGCAGTGCCGGACAGGGGGCGAAAGAGACCCAGTACTTC
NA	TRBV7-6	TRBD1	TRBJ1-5	CASSLGQGGQPQHF	TGTGCCAGCAGCTTGGGACAGGGGGGTCAGCCCCAGCATTTT
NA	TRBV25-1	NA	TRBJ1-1	CASSEWTDLAAFF	TGTGCCAGCAGTGAATGGACAGACCTCGCGGCTTTCTTT
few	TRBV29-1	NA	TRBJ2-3	CSGTPTTDTQYF	TGCAGCGGGACACCCACCACAGATACGCAGTATTTT
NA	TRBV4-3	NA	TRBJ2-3	CASSQGGWAGRPDTQYF	TGCGCCAGCAGCCAAGGTGGTTGGGCAGGGAGGCCAGATACGCAGTATTTT
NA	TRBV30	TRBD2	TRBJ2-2	CAWSEGGLAENTGELFF	TGTGCCTGGAGTGAAGGCGGACTAGCGGAGAACACCGGGGAGCTGTTTTTT
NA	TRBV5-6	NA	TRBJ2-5	CASSLQGPRETQYF	TGTGCCAGCAGCTTGCAGGGTCCCCGGGAGACCCAGTACTTC
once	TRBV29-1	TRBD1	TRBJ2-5	CSGGQVETQYF	TGCAGCGGGGGACAGGTTGAGACCCAGTACTTC
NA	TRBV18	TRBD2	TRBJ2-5	CASSPMAGGPRETQYF	TGTGCCAGCTCACCAATGGCGGGAGGGCCACGTGAGACCCAGTACTTC
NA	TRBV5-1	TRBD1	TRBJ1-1	CASSKTGTGGLTEAFF	TGCGCCAGCTCCAAAACCGGGACAGGAGGTCTCACTGAAGCTTTCTTT
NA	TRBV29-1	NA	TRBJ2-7	CSARGGPGRDYEQYF	TGCAGCGCCAGAGGAGGGCCCGGTCGCGATTACGAGCAGTACTTC
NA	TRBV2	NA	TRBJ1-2	CASSEASPRTNYGYTF	TGTGCCAGCAGTGAAGCGTCGCCACGTACTAACTATGGCTACACCTTC
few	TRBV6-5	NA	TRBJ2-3	CASTHTDTQYF	TGTGCCAGCACTCACACAGATACGCAGTATTTT
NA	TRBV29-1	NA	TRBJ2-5	CSARGASLETQYF	TGCAGCGCCCGCGGGGCTAGCTTGGAGACCCAGTACTTC
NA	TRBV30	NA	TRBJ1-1	CAWSANPGGRTEAFF	TGTGCCTGGAGTGCCAATCCGGGGGGTAGGACTGAAGCTTTCTTT
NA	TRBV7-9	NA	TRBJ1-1	CASRATGNTEAFF	TGTGCCAGCAGGGCCACGGGGAACACTGAAGCTTTCTTT
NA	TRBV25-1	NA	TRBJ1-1	CASSAAGHLNTEAFF	TGTGCCAGCAGTGCGGCGGGACACCTGAACACTGAAGCTTTCTTT
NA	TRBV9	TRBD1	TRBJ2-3	CASSLQGASTDTQYF	TGTGCCAGCAGCTTACAGGGGGCGAGCACAGATACGCAGTATTTT
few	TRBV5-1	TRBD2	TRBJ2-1	CASSPLAGGPNEQFF	TGCGCCAGCAGCCCGCTAGCGGGAGGGCCGAATGAGCAGTTCTTC
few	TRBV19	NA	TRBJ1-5	CASSIGTAGNQPQHF	TGTGCCAGTAGTATCGGGACGGCCGGCAATCAGCCCCAGCATTTT
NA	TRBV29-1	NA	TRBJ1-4	CSARTDHNEKLFF	TGCAGCGCCCGGACCGACCATAATGAAAAACTGTTTTTT
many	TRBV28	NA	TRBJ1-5	CASSQSGGMGNQPQHF	TGTGCCAGCAGCCAGTCTGGGGGCATGGGCAATCAGCCCCAGCATTTT
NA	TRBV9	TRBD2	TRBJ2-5	CASSVGAGVGQETQYF	TGTGCCAGCAGCGTAGGTGCGGGAGTCGGCCAAGAGACCCAGTACTTC
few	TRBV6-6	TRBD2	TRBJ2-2	CASRLAGIPPGELFF	TGTGCCAGCAGACTAGCGGGCATTCCTCCCGGGGAGCTGTTTTTT
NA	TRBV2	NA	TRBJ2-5	CASSLGTYQETQYF	TGTGCCAGCAGCCTCGGGACCTACCAAGAGACCCAGTACTTC
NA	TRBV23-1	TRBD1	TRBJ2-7	CASSPGQMKFSYEQYF	TGCGCCAGCAGCCCGGGACAGATGAAATTCTCCTACGAGCAGTACTTC
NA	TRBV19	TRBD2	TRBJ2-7	CASSTSTSGGSYEQYF	TGTGCCAGTAGTACTTCGACTAGCGGGGGATCCTACGAGCAGTACTTC
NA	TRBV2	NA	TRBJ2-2	CASSDLGTGELFF	TGTGCCAGCAGTGATCTGGGGACCGGGGAGCTGTTTTTT
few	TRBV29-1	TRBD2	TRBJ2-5	CSAWGGSGETQYF	TGCAGCGCCTGGGGCGGGAGCGGGGAGACCCAGTACTTC
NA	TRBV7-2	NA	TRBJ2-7	CASSLARGNEQYF	TGTGCCAGCAGCTTAGCGCGAGGGAACGAGCAGTACTTC
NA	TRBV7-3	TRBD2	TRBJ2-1	CASSLLGGVANEQFF	TGTGCCAGCAGCTTACTTGGGGGGGTAGCCAATGAGCAGTTCTTC
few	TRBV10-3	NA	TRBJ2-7	CAISGHSEQYF	TGTGCCATCAGTGGGCATAGCGAGCAGTACTTC
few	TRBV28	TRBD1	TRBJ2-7	CASNPGQGRAYEQYF	TGTGCCAGCAATCCGGGACAGGGGAGGGCCTACGAGCAGTACTTC
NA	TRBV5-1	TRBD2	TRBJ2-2	CASSQREGIGELFF	TGCGCCAGCAGCCAGCGGGAGGGCATCGGGGAGCTGTTTTTT
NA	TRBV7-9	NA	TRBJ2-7	CASSATRWDNEQYF	TGTGCCAGCAGCGCCACACGATGGGACAACGAGCAGTACTTC
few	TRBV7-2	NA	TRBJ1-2	CASSLEVGGYTF	TGTGCCAGCAGCTTAGAAGTGGGAGGCTACACCTTC
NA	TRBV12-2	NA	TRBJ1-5	CASRLTGTAFNQPQHF	TGTGCAAGTCGCTTAACCGGGACAGCGTTTAATCAGCCCCAGCATTTT
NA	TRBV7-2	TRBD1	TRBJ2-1	CASSLARGLYNEQFF	TGTGCCAGCAGCTTAGCCAGGGGGCTGTACAATGAGCAGTTCTTC
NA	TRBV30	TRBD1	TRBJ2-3	CAWGTGGTDTQYF	TGTGCCTGGGGTACAGGGGGAACAGATACGCAGTATTTT
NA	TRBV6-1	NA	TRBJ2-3	CASSEELANTQYF	TGTGCCAGCAGTGAAGAATTGGCGAATACGCAGTATTTT
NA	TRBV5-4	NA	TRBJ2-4	CASRKDQSAKNIQYF	TGTGCCAGCAGAAAGGACCAGAGCGCCAAAAACATTCAGTACTTC
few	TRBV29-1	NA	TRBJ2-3	CSVAPGERTDTQYF	TGCAGCGTAGCACCAGGGGAACGTACAGATACGCAGTATTTT
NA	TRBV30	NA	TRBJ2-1	CAWEGRRLGPQGQFF	TGTGCCTGGGAGGGGCGCAGGTTGGGCCCCCAGGGGCAGTTCTTC
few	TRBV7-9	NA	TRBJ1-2	CASSPQGSYGYTF	TGTGCCAGCAGCCCACAGGGTTCCTATGGCTACACCTTC
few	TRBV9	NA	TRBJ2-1	CASSVERGKQFF	TGTGCCAGCAGCGTAGAGCGAGGAAAGCAGTTCTTC
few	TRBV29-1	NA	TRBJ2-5	CSVEDAREETQYF	TGCAGCGTTGAAGATGCCAGGGAAGAGACCCAGTACTTC
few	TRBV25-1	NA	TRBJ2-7	CASSDGPYEQYF	TGTGCCAGCAGTGATGGACCGTACGAGCAGTACTTC
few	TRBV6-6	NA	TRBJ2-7	CASSWSSQGSEQYF	TGTGCCAGCAGTTGGAGTTCACAGGGATCCGAGCAGTACTTC
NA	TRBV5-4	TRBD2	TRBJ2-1	CASSLAGLAGALEQFF	TGTGCCAGCAGCTTAGCGGGACTAGCGGGAGCTTTAGAGCAGTTCTTC